This is a list of T cell receptor beta chains from one sample in a study of beta chain features in type 1 diabetes. TCRdb's table, derived via immunoSEQ multiplex PCR, lists solely in-frame clones and lacks some. The repertoire holds 140,000 to 150,000 clones, with around 9.3% as singletons. The sample comprised naive CD4+ T cells from blood. All receptors derive from a man aged 18 to 29 in good health. CDR3s include the opening cysteine and the closing phenylalanine or tryptophan. D genes are given only for firm matches. Clone sizes are given selectively: once, few, many, or a class where the clone is expanded.

v_gene,abundance,d_gene,j_gene,CDR3nt,CDR3aa
TRBV25-1,NA,TRBD2,TRBJ2-5,TGTGCCAGCAGTGAACCAGTGACGGCGGGGGGGCGAGAGACCCAGTACTTC,CASSEPVTAGGRETQYF
TRBV6-5,NA,NA,TRBJ2-7,TGTGCCAGCAGTCCCGGGGCCTACGAGCAGTACTTC,CASSPGAYEQYF
TRBV28,NA,TRBD2,TRBJ2-7,TGTGCCAGCCTAACTAGCGGGGGTTACGAGCAGTACTTC,CASLTSGGYEQYF
TRBV7-2,few,NA,TRBJ2-6,TGTGCCAGCAGCTTAGTAGCCAGCTCTGGGGCCAACGTCCTGACTTTC,CASSLVASSGANVLTF
TRBV19,NA,TRBD1,TRBJ1-6,TGTGCCAGTAATCCGGGACAGGGGGCTTATTCACCCCTCCACTTT,CASNPGQGAYSPLHF
TRBV30,many,NA,TRBJ2-5,TGTGCCTGGAGGCCGGGACCTCTAACCGGGGGGACCCAGTACTTC,CAWRPGPLTGGTQYF
TRBV4-1,few,TRBD1,TRBJ2-5,TGCGCCAGCACCAGTCGGGTAGGACAGGGGTTTGATGACCAGTACTTC,CASTSRVGQGFDDQYF
TRBV7-9,few,NA,TRBJ1-5,TGTGCCAGCAGCAACCAGGGGAGCAATCAGCCCCAGCATTTT,CASSNQGSNQPQHF
TRBV7-2,few,NA,TRBJ2-3,TGTGCCAGCAGCTTGTACACAGATACGCAGTATTTT,CASSLYTDTQYF
TRBV29-1,NA,TRBD1,TRBJ2-7,TGCAGCGTTGAAAGGACAGGGTACGAGCAGTACTTC,CSVERTGYEQYF
TRBV30,NA,NA,TRBJ2-7,TGTGCCTGGAGTTTTGGGACTTTCCCCTACGAGCAGTACTTC,CAWSFGTFPYEQYF
TRBV7-2,many,NA,TRBJ2-7,TGTGCCAGCAGCCAGAATAGCGTCCCGGCCTCCGAGCAGTACTTC,CASSQNSVPASEQYF
TRBV30,few,TRBD1,TRBJ1-4,TGTGCCTGGAATACAGGGGGGGTTGAAAAACTGTTTTTT,CAWNTGGVEKLFF
TRBV7-9,NA,TRBD1,TRBJ1-6,TGTGCCAGCAGCGAACAGGGGGCGGACTCACCCCTCCACTTT,CASSEQGADSPLHF
TRBV7-2,NA,TRBD2,TRBJ2-3,TGTGCCAGCAGCCCCCCGACTAGCGGGGTACGTCCGGATACGCAGTATTTT,CASSPPTSGVRPDTQYF
TRBV28,NA,TRBD2,TRBJ2-7,TGTGCCAGCAGGAAACTGGGGGGGGGAACCAGCTACGAGCAGTACTTC,CASRKLGGGTSYEQYF
TRBV6-6,few,TRBD2,TRBJ2-5,TGTGCCAGCAGGGGGACTAGCGGGAAGGAGACCCAGTACTTC,CASRGTSGKETQYF
TRBV7-2,many,TRBD1,TRBJ2-3,TGTGCCAGCAGCCCGGACAGGGCAGGCACAGATACGCAGTATTTT,CASSPDRAGTDTQYF
TRBV4-1,NA,NA,TRBJ2-1,TGCGCCAGCAGCCAATGGGGCGGGGGCCCTCCCGGCAATGAGCAGTTCTTC,CASSQWGGGPPGNEQFF
TRBV7-9,NA,NA,TRBJ2-5,TGTGCCAGCAGCTTAGACCCGGAAGAGACCCAGTACTTC,CASSLDPEETQYF
TRBV2,few,TRBD1,TRBJ2-7,TGTGCCAGCAAGGACGGGACAGGGATAGGCGAGCAGTACTTC,CASKDGTGIGEQYF
TRBV7-3,few,NA,TRBJ2-1,TGTGCCAGCGGGCTTGGGGGGTACAATGAGCAGTTCTTC,CASGLGGYNEQFF
TRBV5-4,many,NA,TRBJ1-6,TGTGCCAGCAGCTTGGATCAGTACAGGAATTCACCCCTCCACTTT,CASSLDQYRNSPLHF
TRBV11-2,NA,NA,TRBJ2-2,TGTGCCAGCAGCCGGGACACTCACACCGGGGAGCTGTTTTTT,CASSRDTHTGELFF
TRBV4-2,NA,TRBD2,TRBJ2-5,TGTGCCAGCAGCCAAGATATGACTAGCGGGGGGGAAGAGACCCAGTACTTC,CASSQDMTSGGEETQYF
TRBV11-2,NA,NA,TRBJ1-6,TGTGCCAGCAGCTTTACGATACAGCCACCCCTCCACTTT,CASSFTIQPPLHF
TRBV15,many,TRBD1,TRBJ1-1,TGTGCCACCAGCAGGCGACAGGGTCAGGTCCCTGAAGCTTTCTTT,CATSRRQGQVPEAFF